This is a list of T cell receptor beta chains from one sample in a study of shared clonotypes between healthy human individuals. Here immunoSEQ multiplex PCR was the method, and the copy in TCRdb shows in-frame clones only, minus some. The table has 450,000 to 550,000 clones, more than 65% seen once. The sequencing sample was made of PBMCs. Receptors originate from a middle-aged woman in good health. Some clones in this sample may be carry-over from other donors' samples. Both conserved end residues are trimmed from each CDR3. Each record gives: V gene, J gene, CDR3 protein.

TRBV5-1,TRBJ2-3,ASSLAADTQY
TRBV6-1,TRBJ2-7,ASSEASGTEQY
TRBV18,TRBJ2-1,ASSPREERYEQF
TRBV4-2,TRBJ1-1,ASSPPPTGETEAF
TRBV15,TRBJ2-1,ATSSAGLAGVDNEQF
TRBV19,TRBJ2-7,ASSTTGTGGLYEQY
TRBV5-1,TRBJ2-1,ASSLARASYNEQF
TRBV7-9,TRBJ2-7,ASSLWGGGRASVEQY
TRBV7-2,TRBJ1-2,ASSLGTAPVGYT
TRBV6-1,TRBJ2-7,ASSEALGGSYEQY
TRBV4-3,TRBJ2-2,ASSQELGNTGELF
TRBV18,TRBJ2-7,ASSPPLTGVYEQY
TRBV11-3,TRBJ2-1,ASSEGVGSPYNEQF
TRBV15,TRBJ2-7,ATSRDGRGLYEQY
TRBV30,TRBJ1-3,AWSTGNTIY
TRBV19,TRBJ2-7,ASSLRDGHYEQY
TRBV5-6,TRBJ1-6,ASTGTGVVNSPLH
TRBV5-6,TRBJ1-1,ASSRGQQNTEAF
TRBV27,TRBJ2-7,ASSRTGGPGYEQY
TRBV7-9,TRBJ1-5,ASSLGGLGQPQH
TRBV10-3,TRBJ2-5,AIRSGGAETQY
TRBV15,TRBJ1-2,ATSRGGGVDYGYT
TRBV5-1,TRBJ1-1,ASSSNLKGTEAF
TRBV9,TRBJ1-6,ASSVGGGDNSPLH
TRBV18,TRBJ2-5,ASSPPSCQETQY
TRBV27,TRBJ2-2,ASSKTGTQYTGELF
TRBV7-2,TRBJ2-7,ASSLARTAPYEQY
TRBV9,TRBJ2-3,ASSRGADTTDTQY
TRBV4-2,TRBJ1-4,ASSRHSGTAATNEKLF
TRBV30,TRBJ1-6,AWTLDRGNSPLH
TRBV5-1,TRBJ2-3,ASSLDGAGYTDTQY
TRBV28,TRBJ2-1,ASSLTPGSYYEQF
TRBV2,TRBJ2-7,ASRSSSYEQY
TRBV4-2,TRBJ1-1,ASSQEAREPGTEAF
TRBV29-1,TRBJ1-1,SVGQMLNTEAF
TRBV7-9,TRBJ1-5,ASSFTGSNQPQH
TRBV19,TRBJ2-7,ASSGGLPFYEQY
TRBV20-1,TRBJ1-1,SAQPPEAF
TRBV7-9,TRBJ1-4,ASSFQGAGEKLF
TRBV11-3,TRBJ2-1,ASSLESGNNEQF
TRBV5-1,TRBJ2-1,ASRTSGSNNEQF
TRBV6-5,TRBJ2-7,ASNNGGPSYEQY